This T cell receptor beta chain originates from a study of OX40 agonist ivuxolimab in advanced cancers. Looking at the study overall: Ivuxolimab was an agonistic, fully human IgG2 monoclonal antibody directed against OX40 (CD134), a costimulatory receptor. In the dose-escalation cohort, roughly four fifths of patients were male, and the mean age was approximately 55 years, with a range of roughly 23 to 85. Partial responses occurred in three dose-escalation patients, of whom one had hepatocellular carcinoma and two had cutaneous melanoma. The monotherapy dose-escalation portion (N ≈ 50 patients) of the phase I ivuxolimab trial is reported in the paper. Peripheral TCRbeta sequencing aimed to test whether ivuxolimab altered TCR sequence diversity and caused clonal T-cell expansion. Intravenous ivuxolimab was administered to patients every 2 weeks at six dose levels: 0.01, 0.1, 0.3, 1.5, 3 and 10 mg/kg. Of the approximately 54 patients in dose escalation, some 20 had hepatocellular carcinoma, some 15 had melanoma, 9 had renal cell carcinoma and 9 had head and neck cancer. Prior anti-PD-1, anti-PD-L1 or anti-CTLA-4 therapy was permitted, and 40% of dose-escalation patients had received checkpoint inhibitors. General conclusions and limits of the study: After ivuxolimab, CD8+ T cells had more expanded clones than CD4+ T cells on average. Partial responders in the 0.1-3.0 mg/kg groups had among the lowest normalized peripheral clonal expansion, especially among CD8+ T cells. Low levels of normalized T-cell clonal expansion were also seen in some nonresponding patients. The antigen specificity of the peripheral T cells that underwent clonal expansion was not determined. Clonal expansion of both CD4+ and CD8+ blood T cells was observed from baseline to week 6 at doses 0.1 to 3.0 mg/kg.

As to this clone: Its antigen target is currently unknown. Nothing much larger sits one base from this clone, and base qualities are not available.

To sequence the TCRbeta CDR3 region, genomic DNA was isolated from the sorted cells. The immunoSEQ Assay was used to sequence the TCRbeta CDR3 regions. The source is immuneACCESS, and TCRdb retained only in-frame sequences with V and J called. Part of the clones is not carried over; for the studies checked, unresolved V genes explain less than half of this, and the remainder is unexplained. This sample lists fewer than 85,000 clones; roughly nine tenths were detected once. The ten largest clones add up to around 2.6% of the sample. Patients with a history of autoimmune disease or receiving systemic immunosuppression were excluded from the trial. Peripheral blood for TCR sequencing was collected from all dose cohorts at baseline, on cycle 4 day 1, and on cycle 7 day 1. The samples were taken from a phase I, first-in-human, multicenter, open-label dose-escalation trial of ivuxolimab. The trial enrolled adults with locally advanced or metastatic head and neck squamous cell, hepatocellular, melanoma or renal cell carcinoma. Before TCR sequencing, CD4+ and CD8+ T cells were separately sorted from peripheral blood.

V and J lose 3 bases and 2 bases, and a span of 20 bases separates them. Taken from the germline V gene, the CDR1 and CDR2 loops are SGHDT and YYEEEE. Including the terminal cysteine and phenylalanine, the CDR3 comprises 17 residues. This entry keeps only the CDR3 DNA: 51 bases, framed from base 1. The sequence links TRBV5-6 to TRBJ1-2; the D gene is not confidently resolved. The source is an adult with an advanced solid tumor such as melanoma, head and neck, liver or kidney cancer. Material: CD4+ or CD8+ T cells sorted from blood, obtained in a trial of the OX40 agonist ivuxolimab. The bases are TGTGCCAGCAGCTCCACTACTTACAAAATACGAAACTATGGCTACACCTTC. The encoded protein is CASSSTTYKIRNYGYTF.